This TCR beta chain is drawn from a study of blood T cell repertoires in COVID-19. Study processing details: Amplification with reference gene primers provided the estimates of nucleated cell counts. Assay used: immunoSEQ multiplex PCR; TCRdb lists only in-frame clones, some missing. V, J and clone size are taken as reported in that table, and D and trimming were inferred from the DNA itself. In the table there are under 250,000 clones, more than 70% of which are singletons. V was trimmed by 2 bases and J by 1 base, leaving 5 bases between them. Germline CDR1 SEHNR, CDR2 FQNEAQ (reference sequence). The CDR3 spans 13 residues. This clone has just one count.

Sample: peripheral blood. The sequence was collected from a human donor in a cohort sampled during active COVID-19. The rearrangement links TRBV7-9 to TRBJ2-5; D is unclear. The CDR3 DNA reads as TGTGCCAGCAGCTTAAACAGCCAAGAGACCCAGTACTTC. It is translated as CASSLNSQETQYF.